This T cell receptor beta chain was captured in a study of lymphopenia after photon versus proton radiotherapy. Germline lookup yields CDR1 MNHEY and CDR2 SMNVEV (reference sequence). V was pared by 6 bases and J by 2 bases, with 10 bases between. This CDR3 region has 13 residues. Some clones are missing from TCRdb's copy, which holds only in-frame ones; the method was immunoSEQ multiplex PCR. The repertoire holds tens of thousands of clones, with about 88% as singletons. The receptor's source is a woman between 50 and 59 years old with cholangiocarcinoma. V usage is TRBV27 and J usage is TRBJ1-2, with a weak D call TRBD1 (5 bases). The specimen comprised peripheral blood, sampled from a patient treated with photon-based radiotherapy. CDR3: CASSQGLNYGYTF. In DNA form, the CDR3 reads TGTGCCAGCAGCCAGGGACTGAACTATGGCTACACCTTC.